This note documents a single TCR beta chain sequence. What it recognizes is unknown. The CDR3 extends over 14 amino acids. Germline V gene data show CDR1 as SNHLY and CDR2 as FYNNEI. Unmatched junction bases numbered 2, after V lost 4 bases and J lost 0 bases. The data originate from a study of cytomegalovirus exposure and HLA in healthy donors. Study-wide findings and caveats: More than 15,000 TCR beta sequences were associated with HLA alleles at 0.05 false discovery rate in a later analysis. In an earlier analysis, productive rearrangement rates for most beta V segments clustered near 87% or 30%. Cytomegalovirus-associated TCR beta chains were listed, numbering more than 150.

The PCR was carried out with 60 Vbeta primers and 13 Jbeta primers. The data were produced by immunoSEQ multiplex PCR, yet TCRdb's version contains in-frame clones alone and is incomplete. The sample records some 78,000 clones, roughly 80% being singletons. This sequence joins TRBV2 and TRBJ1-1; 7 nucleotides agree with TRBD1. The sample taken for sequencing was PBMCs. This receptor was taken from a man aged 50 to 59 in good health and CMV-seropositive. CDR3 sequence (DNA): TGTGCCAGCAGTGGACAGGGTTTGAACACTGAAGCTTTCTTT. It translates to CASSGQGLNTEAFF.